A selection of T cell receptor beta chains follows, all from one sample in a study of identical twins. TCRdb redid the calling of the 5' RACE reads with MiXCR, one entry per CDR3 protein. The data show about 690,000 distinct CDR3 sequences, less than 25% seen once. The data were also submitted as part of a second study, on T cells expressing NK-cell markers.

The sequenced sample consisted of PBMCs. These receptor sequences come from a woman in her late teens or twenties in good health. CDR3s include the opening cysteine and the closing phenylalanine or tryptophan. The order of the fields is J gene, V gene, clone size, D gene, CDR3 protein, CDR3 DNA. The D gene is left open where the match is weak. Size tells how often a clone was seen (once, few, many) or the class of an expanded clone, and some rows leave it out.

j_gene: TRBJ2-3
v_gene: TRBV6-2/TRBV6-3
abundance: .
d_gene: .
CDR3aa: CASSSFSPRTDTQYF
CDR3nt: TGTGCCAGCAGTTCCTTCAGCCCTCGCACAGATACGCAGTATTTT

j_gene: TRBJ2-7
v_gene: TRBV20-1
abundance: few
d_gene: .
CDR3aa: CSAYFPQGGSYEQYF
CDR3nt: TGCAGTGCCTACTTTCCCCAGGGGGGATCCTACGAGCAGTACTTC

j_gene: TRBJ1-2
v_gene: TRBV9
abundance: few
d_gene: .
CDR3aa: CASSAQGNYGYTF
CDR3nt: TGTGCCAGCAGCGCCCAGGGCAACTATGGCTACACCTTC

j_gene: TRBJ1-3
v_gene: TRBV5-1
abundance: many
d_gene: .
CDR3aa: CASSLDPGYYSGNTIYF
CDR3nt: TGCGCCAGCAGCTTGGATCCGGGATACTACTCTGGAAACACCATATATTTT

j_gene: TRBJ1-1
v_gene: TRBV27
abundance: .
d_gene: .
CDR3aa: CASSYLRAPEAFF
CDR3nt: TGTGCCAGCAGCTACCTCCGGGCCCCAGAAGCTTTCTTT

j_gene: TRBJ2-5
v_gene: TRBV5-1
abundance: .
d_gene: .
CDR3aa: CASSPPWDGAFETQYF
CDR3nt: TGCGCCAGCAGCCCGCCTTGGGATGGAGCCTTCGAGACCCAGTACTTC

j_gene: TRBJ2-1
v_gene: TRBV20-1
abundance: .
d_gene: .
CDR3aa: CSARPQGGSAYNEQFF
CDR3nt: TGCAGTGCTAGACCTCAGGGGGGGAGCGCCTACAATGAGCAGTTCTTC

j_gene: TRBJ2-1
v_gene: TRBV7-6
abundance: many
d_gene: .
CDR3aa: CASSLVYGSYNEQFF
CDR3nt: TGTGCCAGCAGCTTAGTCTATGGCTCCTACAATGAGCAGTTCTTC

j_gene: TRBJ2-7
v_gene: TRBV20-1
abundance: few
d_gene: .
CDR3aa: CSAEGGRVPYEQYF
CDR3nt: TGCAGTGCCGAGGGGGGAAGGGTTCCCTACGAGCAGTACTTC

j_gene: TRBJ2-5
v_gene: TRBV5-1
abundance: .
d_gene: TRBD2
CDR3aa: CASSGGTSGAPSQETQYF
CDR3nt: TGCGCCAGCAGCGGCGGGACTAGCGGGGCGCCCAGTCAAGAGACCCAGTACTTC

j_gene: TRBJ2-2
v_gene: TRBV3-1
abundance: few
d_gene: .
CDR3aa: CASSQGLSGTGELFF
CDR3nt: TGTGCCAGCAGCCAAGGCCTTAGCGGCACCGGGGAGCTGTTTTTT

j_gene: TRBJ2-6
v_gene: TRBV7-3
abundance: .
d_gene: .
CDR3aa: CASSFRGGSGANVLTF
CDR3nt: TGTGCCAGCAGCTTCAGAGGGGGGAGCGGGGCCAACGTCCTGACTTTC

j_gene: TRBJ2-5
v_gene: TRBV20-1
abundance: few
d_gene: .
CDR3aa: CSARDRRAGQETQYF
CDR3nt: TGCAGTGCTAGAGATCGGCGTGCGGGGCAAGAGACCCAGTACTTC

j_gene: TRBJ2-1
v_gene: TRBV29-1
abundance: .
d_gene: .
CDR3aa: CSVVPEFSGEQFF
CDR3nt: TGCAGCGTTGTACCCGAGTTTTCGGGTGAGCAGTTCTTC

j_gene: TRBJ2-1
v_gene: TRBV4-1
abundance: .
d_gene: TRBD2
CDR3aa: CASSQEPREDEQFF
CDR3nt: TGCGCCAGCAGCCAAGAGCCCCGGGAGGACGAGCAGTTCTTC

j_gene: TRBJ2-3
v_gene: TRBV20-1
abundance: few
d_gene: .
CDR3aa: CSATGPLATRSTDTQYF
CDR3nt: TGCAGTGCTACGGGCCCCCTAGCTACCCGAAGCACAGATACGCAGTATTTT

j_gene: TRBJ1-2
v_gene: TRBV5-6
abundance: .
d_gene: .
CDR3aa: CASRYQGRGYTF
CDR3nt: TGTGCCAGCAGATATCAGGGTCGGGGCTACACCTTC

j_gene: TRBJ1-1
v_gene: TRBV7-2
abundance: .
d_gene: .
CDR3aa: CASNVGGTNTEAFF
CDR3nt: TGTGCCAGCAACGTAGGGGGGACGAACACTGAAGCTTTCTTT

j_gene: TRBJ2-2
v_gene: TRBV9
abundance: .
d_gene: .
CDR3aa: CASSVDGIEPRVGELFF
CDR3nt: TGTGCCAGCAGCGTAGATGGTATCGAACCCCGGGTCGGGGAGCTGTTTTTT

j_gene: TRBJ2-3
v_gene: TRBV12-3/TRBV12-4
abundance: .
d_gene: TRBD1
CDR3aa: CASSPDRGKGTDTQYF
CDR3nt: TGTGCCAGCAGTCCAGACAGGGGAAAAGGCACAGATACGCAGTATTTT

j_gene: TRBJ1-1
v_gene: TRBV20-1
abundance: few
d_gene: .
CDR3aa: CSASAQGNTEAFF
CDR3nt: TGCAGTGCTAGCGCACAGGGGAACACTGAAGCTTTCTTT

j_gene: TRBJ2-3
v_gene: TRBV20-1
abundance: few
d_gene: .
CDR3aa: CSASRPGSPDTQYF
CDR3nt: TGCAGTGCTTCTAGACCCGGTTCCCCAGATACGCAGTATTTT